A selection of T cell receptor beta chains follows, all from one sample in a study of blood T cell repertoires in COVID-19. Repertoires were generated with immunoSEQ multiplex PCR, while TCRdb's copy carries only in-frame clones and drops some. The table shows about 220,000 clones, with 70% to 90% occurring only once. Sequenced sample: peripheral blood. The receptors derive from a man aged 45 to 65 who had recovered from COVID-19. CDR3s include the opening cysteine and the closing phenylalanine or tryptophan. The order of the fields is D gene, clone size, J gene, V gene, CDR3 DNA, CDR3 protein. The D gene is left open where the match is weak. Part of the rows lack a size; the others show once, few, many or a class for expanded clones.

d_gene: TRBD2
abundance: .
j_gene: TRBJ2-3
v_gene: TRBV28
CDR3nt: TGTGCCAGCAGTTTATGGCTGATTCTAGCGGGAGAGACAGATACGCAGTATTTT
CDR3aa: CASSLWLILAGETDTQYF

d_gene: .
abundance: .
j_gene: TRBJ1-2
v_gene: TRBV13
CDR3nt: TGTGCCAGCAGCTCCATAGTGGGGGCTGGCTACACCTTC
CDR3aa: CASSSIVGAGYTF

d_gene: TRBD2
abundance: .
j_gene: TRBJ2-2
v_gene: TRBV7-7
CDR3nt: TGTGCCAGCAGCCGGGAGACTAGCGGTAGGGGGGAGCTGTTTTTT
CDR3aa: CASSRETSGRGELFF

d_gene: .
abundance: .
j_gene: TRBJ2-5
v_gene: TRBV28
CDR3nt: TGTGCCAGCAGTTTATACAACGAAGCGGGAGAGACCCAGTACTTC
CDR3aa: CASSLYNEAGETQYF

d_gene: TRBD1
abundance: once
j_gene: TRBJ2-5
v_gene: TRBV7-8
CDR3nt: TGTGCCAGCAGCTTACCGGGACAGGAGACCCAGTACTTC
CDR3aa: CASSLPGQETQYF

d_gene: TRBD1
abundance: .
j_gene: TRBJ2-5
v_gene: TRBV30
CDR3nt: TGTGCCTGGAGTGTATGGACAGGCCGAACCCAAGAGACCCAGTACTTC
CDR3aa: CAWSVWTGRTQETQYF

d_gene: TRBD2
abundance: .
j_gene: TRBJ2-7
v_gene: TRBV7-2
CDR3nt: TGTGCCAGCAGCTTAGGAAGCCGGGCCCCTAGCGGCAAGCAGTACTTC
CDR3aa: CASSLGSRAPSGKQYF

d_gene: .
abundance: .
j_gene: TRBJ1-1
v_gene: TRBV5-4
CDR3nt: TGTGCCAGCGGTCGGGGTTTGGGGAACACTGAAGCTTTCTTT
CDR3aa: CASGRGLGNTEAFF

d_gene: .
abundance: .
j_gene: TRBJ2-5
v_gene: TRBV5-1
CDR3nt: TGCGCCAGCAGCTCGACAGCCGAGACCCAGTACTTC
CDR3aa: CASSSTAETQYF

d_gene: TRBD2
abundance: .
j_gene: TRBJ2-5
v_gene: TRBV7-2
CDR3nt: TGTGCCAGCAGCCGCCAACTAGCGGGAGTAGAGACCCAGTACTTC
CDR3aa: CASSRQLAGVETQYF

d_gene: .
abundance: .
j_gene: TRBJ2-7
v_gene: TRBV5-5
CDR3nt: TGTGCCAGCAGCCCGTCCGGGGTTTCGTACGAGCAGTACTTC
CDR3aa: CASSPSGVSYEQYF

d_gene: .
abundance: .
j_gene: TRBJ2-1
v_gene: TRBV27
CDR3nt: TGTGCCAGCAGTTTATCGATTCGGAGGAGTCGAAACGATAACAATGAGCAGTTCTTC
CDR3aa: CASSLSIRRSRNDNNEQFF

d_gene: .
abundance: few
j_gene: TRBJ1-5
v_gene: TRBV29-1
CDR3nt: TGCAGCGTACAGGGTATGGGCAATCAGCCCCAGCATTTT
CDR3aa: CSVQGMGNQPQHF

d_gene: TRBD2
abundance: .
j_gene: TRBJ2-7
v_gene: TRBV28
CDR3nt: TGTGCCAGCAGGTCGACTAGCGGGAGGCACGAGCAGTACTTC
CDR3aa: CASRSTSGRHEQYF

d_gene: .
abundance: .
j_gene: TRBJ1-2
v_gene: TRBV12-3/TRBV12-4
CDR3nt: TGTGCCAGCAGTTTTAAGGGGAACTATGGCTACACCTTC
CDR3aa: CASSFKGNYGYTF

d_gene: .
abundance: .
j_gene: TRBJ2-2
v_gene: TRBV7-2
CDR3nt: TGTGCCAGCAGCTTAGGCTGGGGGCTGAACACCGGGGAGCTGTTTTTT
CDR3aa: CASSLGWGLNTGELFF

d_gene: .
abundance: .
j_gene: TRBJ2-7
v_gene: TRBV30
CDR3nt: TGTGCCTTAAGAAGACAGACTTACGAGCAGTACTTC
CDR3aa: CALRRQTYEQYF

d_gene: TRBD2
abundance: .
j_gene: TRBJ2-6
v_gene: TRBV19
CDR3nt: TGTGCCAGTAGTATAGAAACTAGCGGGAGATCCGGGGCCAACGTCCTGACTTTC
CDR3aa: CASSIETSGRSGANVLTF

d_gene: TRBD2
abundance: .
j_gene: TRBJ2-1
v_gene: TRBV19
CDR3nt: TGTGCCAGTAGAAAGCTCCGGACTAGCGGGAGGGCCAGGGATGAGCAGTTCTTC
CDR3aa: CASRKLRTSGRARDEQFF

d_gene: .
abundance: .
j_gene: TRBJ1-4
v_gene: TRBV10-3
CDR3nt: TGTGCCATCAGTGAATCAGGATGGGAACTGTTTTTT
CDR3aa: CAISESGWELFF

d_gene: .
abundance: many
j_gene: TRBJ2-7
v_gene: TRBV27
CDR3nt: TGTGCCAGACCGGGATACCCCTCCTCCTACGAGCAGTACTTC
CDR3aa: CARPGYPSSYEQYF

d_gene: TRBD2
abundance: few
j_gene: TRBJ2-7
v_gene: TRBV12-3/TRBV12-4
CDR3nt: TGTGCCAGCAGTTTTGGGACTAGTCCCGAGCAGTACTTC
CDR3aa: CASSFGTSPEQYF

d_gene: .
abundance: once
j_gene: TRBJ1-1
v_gene: TRBV10-3
CDR3nt: TGTGCCATCAGTGAAGGACACCCGAACACTGAAGCTTTCTTT
CDR3aa: CAISEGHPNTEAFF

d_gene: TRBD2
abundance: .
j_gene: TRBJ2-1
v_gene: TRBV7-2
CDR3nt: TGTGCCAGCAGCTTAACGCGGACTAGTAGGGATGAGCAGTTCTTC
CDR3aa: CASSLTRTSRDEQFF

d_gene: .
abundance: .
j_gene: TRBJ2-7
v_gene: TRBV7-2
CDR3nt: TGTGCCAGCAGCTCACAGCCCTCCTACGAGCAGTACTTC
CDR3aa: CASSSQPSYEQYF

d_gene: .
abundance: .
j_gene: TRBJ2-7
v_gene: TRBV7-9
CDR3nt: TGTGCCAGCAGCTTAGAACGCGGCTCCTACGAGCAGTACTTC
CDR3aa: CASSLERGSYEQYF

d_gene: .
abundance: .
j_gene: TRBJ2-5
v_gene: TRBV27
CDR3nt: TGTGCCAGCAGCCCCAGGGGAGAGACCCAGTACTTC
CDR3aa: CASSPRGETQYF

d_gene: TRBD2
abundance: .
j_gene: TRBJ2-7
v_gene: TRBV30
CDR3nt: TGTGCCTGGAGTGGACTAGCGGGAGCCGACGAGCAGTACTTC
CDR3aa: CAWSGLAGADEQYF

d_gene: TRBD2
abundance: .
j_gene: TRBJ2-2
v_gene: TRBV19
CDR3nt: TGTGCCAGTAGTCGACTAGCGGGAGTGACCGGGGAGCTGTTTTTT
CDR3aa: CASSRLAGVTGELFF

d_gene: TRBD1
abundance: .
j_gene: TRBJ1-1
v_gene: TRBV7-6
CDR3nt: TGTGCCAGCAGCTTAGGTGGGACAGGGGGTACATTGAACACTGAAGCTTTCTTT
CDR3aa: CASSLGGTGGTLNTEAFF

d_gene: .
abundance: once
j_gene: TRBJ2-5
v_gene: TRBV5-8
CDR3nt: TGTGCCAGCAGCTTCAACAGGCAGATCCAAGAGACCCAGTACTTC
CDR3aa: CASSFNRQIQETQYF

d_gene: .
abundance: .
j_gene: TRBJ2-3
v_gene: TRBV6-2/TRBV6-3
CDR3nt: TGTGCCAGCAGTTACATCGGGACACCTAGCACAGATACGCAGTATTTT
CDR3aa: CASSYIGTPSTDTQYF

d_gene: .
abundance: .
j_gene: TRBJ2-5
v_gene: TRBV6-1
CDR3nt: TGTGCCAGCAGTGAATCGGCGGGACAAGAGACCCAGTACTTC
CDR3aa: CASSESAGQETQYF

d_gene: .
abundance: .
j_gene: TRBJ2-5
v_gene: TRBV5-1
CDR3nt: TGCGCCAGCAAGAGGGGTAGCGGTGAGGGCGAGACCCAGTACTTC
CDR3aa: CASKRGSGEGETQYF

d_gene: .
abundance: .
j_gene: TRBJ2-5
v_gene: TRBV24-1
CDR3nt: TGTGCCACCAGTGAACTGACAGGTCTCCGAGAGACCCAGTACTTC
CDR3aa: CATSELTGLRETQYF

d_gene: TRBD1
abundance: .
j_gene: TRBJ1-6
v_gene: TRBV9
CDR3nt: TGTGCCAGCAGCGAGGACAGGGTCCAGTCACCCCTCCACTTT
CDR3aa: CASSEDRVQSPLHF

d_gene: .
abundance: few
j_gene: TRBJ1-6
v_gene: TRBV30
CDR3nt: TGTGCCTGGACAATGGGGGGTAATTCACCCCTCCACTTT
CDR3aa: CAWTMGGNSPLHF

d_gene: .
abundance: .
j_gene: TRBJ2-7
v_gene: TRBV4-2
CDR3nt: TGTGCCAGCAGCCAAGATCCGGAGGTAGAGAACGAGCAGTACTTC
CDR3aa: CASSQDPEVENEQYF

d_gene: TRBD2
abundance: .
j_gene: TRBJ2-2
v_gene: TRBV11-2
CDR3nt: TGTGCCAGCAGCCCCCTCGACGGGGAGGGAACGGGCAGCACCGGGGAGCTGTTTTTT
CDR3aa: CASSPLDGEGTGSTGELFF

d_gene: TRBD2
abundance: .
j_gene: TRBJ2-5
v_gene: TRBV27
CDR3nt: TGTGCCAGCAGTTCGGGACTAGCGGGAGGGACCCAGTACTTC
CDR3aa: CASSSGLAGGTQYF

d_gene: TRBD2
abundance: .
j_gene: TRBJ2-3
v_gene: TRBV7-9
CDR3nt: TGTGCCAGCAGCACTAGCGGGAGGGCCACAGATACGCAGTATTTT
CDR3aa: CASSTSGRATDTQYF

d_gene: .
abundance: .
j_gene: TRBJ1-2
v_gene: TRBV18
CDR3nt: TGTGCCAGCTCACCCGAGCTTCCGCGCAGGGCAGACTATGGCTACACCTTC
CDR3aa: CASSPELPRRADYGYTF

d_gene: .
abundance: once
j_gene: TRBJ2-1
v_gene: TRBV9
CDR3nt: TGTGCCAGCAGCGGGGGCAGAACCCCGGAGCAGTTCTTC
CDR3aa: CASSGGRTPEQFF

d_gene: .
abundance: .
j_gene: TRBJ1-1
v_gene: TRBV6-5
CDR3nt: TGTGCCAGCAAGGTGGGGGGGATCAGCACTGAAGCTTTCTTT
CDR3aa: CASKVGGISTEAFF

d_gene: .
abundance: .
j_gene: TRBJ2-3
v_gene: TRBV29-1
CDR3nt: TGCAGCGCCGGACCCGTGAGGGCCGGGGGAGATACGCAGTATTTT
CDR3aa: CSAGPVRAGGDTQYF

d_gene: TRBD2
abundance: .
j_gene: TRBJ2-1
v_gene: TRBV6-5
CDR3nt: TGTGCCAGCCTAGCGGGAGTCACCTACAATGAGCAGTTCTTC
CDR3aa: CASLAGVTYNEQFF

d_gene: TRBD1
abundance: .
j_gene: TRBJ1-2
v_gene: TRBV3-1/TRBV3-2
CDR3nt: TGTGCCAGCAGCCCACAGGACAGGGAAGGTGGCTACACCTTC
CDR3aa: CASSPQDREGGYTF

d_gene: .
abundance: .
j_gene: TRBJ1-5
v_gene: TRBV27
CDR3nt: TGTGCCAGCAGTCAGTCAGGACTAAATCAGCCCCAGCATTTT
CDR3aa: CASSQSGLNQPQHF

d_gene: .
abundance: .
j_gene: TRBJ2-3
v_gene: TRBV5-8
CDR3nt: TGTGCCAGCATTAGGGCGGGGTCTAGCACAGATACGCAGTATTTT
CDR3aa: CASIRAGSSTDTQYF

d_gene: TRBD2
abundance: .
j_gene: TRBJ2-1
v_gene: TRBV19
CDR3nt: TGTGCCAGCCGGACCGGGACTAGCGGTTACAATGAGCAGTTCTTC
CDR3aa: CASRTGTSGYNEQFF

d_gene: TRBD1
abundance: .
j_gene: TRBJ1-2
v_gene: TRBV2
CDR3nt: TGTGCCAGCGCGGACAGGTCTGGCTACACCTTC
CDR3aa: CASADRSGYTF

d_gene: .
abundance: .
j_gene: TRBJ2-2
v_gene: TRBV3-1/TRBV3-2
CDR3nt: TGTGCCAGCAGCCAATGGTCCAGGGGAACGGCCGGGGAGCTGTTTTTT
CDR3aa: CASSQWSRGTAGELFF

d_gene: TRBD2
abundance: many
j_gene: TRBJ2-7
v_gene: TRBV5-1
CDR3nt: TGCGCCAGCAGCCCGGTCGGACTAGCGGGAGGGTTCGACTACGAGCAGTACTTC
CDR3aa: CASSPVGLAGGFDYEQYF

d_gene: .
abundance: .
j_gene: TRBJ1-1
v_gene: TRBV27
CDR3nt: TGTGCCAGCAGTTTAATTGGCAAATATTTATCAAAAGCTTTCTTT
CDR3aa: CASSLIGKYLSKAFF

d_gene: .
abundance: few
j_gene: TRBJ2-2
v_gene: TRBV10-2
CDR3nt: TGCGCCAGCAGTGAAACCTCTAAAGCCGGGGAGCTGTTTTTT
CDR3aa: CASSETSKAGELFF

d_gene: .
abundance: .
j_gene: TRBJ2-7
v_gene: TRBV6-2/TRBV6-3
CDR3nt: TGTGCCAGCAGTTACGGGCTCTACGAGCAGTACTTC
CDR3aa: CASSYGLYEQYF

d_gene: .
abundance: few
j_gene: TRBJ1-5
v_gene: TRBV9
CDR3nt: TGTGCCAGCAGCGTAGGGACACTTAATCAGCCCCAGCATTTT
CDR3aa: CASSVGTLNQPQHF

d_gene: TRBD1
abundance: .
j_gene: TRBJ1-3
v_gene: TRBV5-4
CDR3nt: TGTGCCAGCAGCCTAACCCAGGGGGTGTCTGGAAACACCATATATTTT
CDR3aa: CASSLTQGVSGNTIYF

d_gene: TRBD1
abundance: .
j_gene: TRBJ2-1
v_gene: TRBV29-1
CDR3nt: TGCAGCGGGGGTGCGGACAGGGGGAACAATGAGCAGTTCTTC
CDR3aa: CSGGADRGNNEQFF